This T cell receptor beta chain originates from a study of breast tumors, draining lymph nodes, adjacent tissues. TCRdb re-derived calls from the multiplex PCR reads in MiXCR, one entry per CDR3 protein. The sample carries approximately 60,000 distinct CDR3 sequences, less than 60% recorded once. Germline V CDR1 and CDR2: SNHLY, FYNNEI. The CDR3 consists of 10 residues. The ends were cut back, 7 bases at V and 11 bases at J, with 6 bases in the middle. About this clonotype itself: Its antigen is currently unknown.

The study, taken as a whole, reports: Most tumor T cells seemingly derive from lymph node, then expand in tumor. Compared with basal-like, luminal-like tumors shared significantly more repertoire with nontumor tissue. Tumor repertoires ranked between lymph nodes and nontumor tissue in diversity, with V and J gene preferences. Tumor T cell lymph node origin was a supported hypothesis, not proven.

V gene TRBV2 combines with J gene TRBJ2-6; a possible D gene is TRBD1 (6 bases). The sample comprised breast tumor tissue. The sequence was collected from a female donor with breast cancer. Some clones in this sample may be carry-over from other donors' samples. DNA of the CDR3: TGTGCCAGCAAGGGGGACGTCCTGACTTTC. This translates into CASKGDVLTF.